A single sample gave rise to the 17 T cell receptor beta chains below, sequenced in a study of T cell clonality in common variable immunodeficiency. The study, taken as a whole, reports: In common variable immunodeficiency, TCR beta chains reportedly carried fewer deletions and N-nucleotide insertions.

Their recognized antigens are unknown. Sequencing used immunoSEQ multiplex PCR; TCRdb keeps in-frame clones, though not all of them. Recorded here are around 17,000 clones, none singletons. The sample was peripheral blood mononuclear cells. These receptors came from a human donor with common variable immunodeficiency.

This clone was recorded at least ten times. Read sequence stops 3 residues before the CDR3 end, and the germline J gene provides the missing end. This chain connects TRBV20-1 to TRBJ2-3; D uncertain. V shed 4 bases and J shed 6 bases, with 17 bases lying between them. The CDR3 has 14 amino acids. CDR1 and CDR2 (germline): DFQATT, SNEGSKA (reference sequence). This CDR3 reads CSAKKLLESDTQYF. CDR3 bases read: TGCAGTGCTAAGAAGCTTCTAGAATCCGATACG.

CDR3 sequence reads: CASSLMSSSYNEQFF. CDR3 DNA, as far as it was read: TGTGCCAGCAGCTTAATGAGTAGCTCCTACAATGAG. This rearrangement joins TRBV7-3 to TRBJ2-1; D is uncertain. Read coverage stops 3 residues before the CDR3 terminus; the germline J gene supplies the remainder. The CDR3 has 15 amino acids. Trimming left V 1 base short and J 0 bases short, with 7 bases between. The germline V gene has CDR1 SGHTA and CDR2 FQGTGA.

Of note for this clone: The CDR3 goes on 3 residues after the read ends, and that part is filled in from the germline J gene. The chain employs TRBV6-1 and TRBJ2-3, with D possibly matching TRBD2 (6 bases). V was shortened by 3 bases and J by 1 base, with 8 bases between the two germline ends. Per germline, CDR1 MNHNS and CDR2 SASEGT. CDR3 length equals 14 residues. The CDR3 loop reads CASSDASGTDTQYF. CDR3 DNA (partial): TGTGCCAGCAGTGATGCTAGCGGCACAGATACG.

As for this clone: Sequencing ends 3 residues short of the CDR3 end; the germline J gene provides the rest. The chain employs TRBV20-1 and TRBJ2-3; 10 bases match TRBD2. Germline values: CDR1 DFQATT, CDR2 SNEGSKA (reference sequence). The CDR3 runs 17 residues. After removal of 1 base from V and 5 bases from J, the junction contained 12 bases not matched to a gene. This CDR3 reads CSARVPLAGAQGDTQYF. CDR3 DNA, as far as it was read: TGCAGTGCTAGAGTACCCCTAGCGGGGGCCCAGGGAGATACG.

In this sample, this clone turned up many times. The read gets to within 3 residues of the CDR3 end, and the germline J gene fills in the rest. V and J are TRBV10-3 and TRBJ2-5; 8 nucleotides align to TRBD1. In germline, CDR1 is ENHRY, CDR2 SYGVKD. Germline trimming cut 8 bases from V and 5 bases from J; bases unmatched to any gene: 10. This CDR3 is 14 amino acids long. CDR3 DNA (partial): TGTGCCATCCGTGCCGGACAGGGCTTGGAGACC. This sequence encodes CAIRAGQGLET. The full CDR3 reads CAIRAGQGLETQYF.

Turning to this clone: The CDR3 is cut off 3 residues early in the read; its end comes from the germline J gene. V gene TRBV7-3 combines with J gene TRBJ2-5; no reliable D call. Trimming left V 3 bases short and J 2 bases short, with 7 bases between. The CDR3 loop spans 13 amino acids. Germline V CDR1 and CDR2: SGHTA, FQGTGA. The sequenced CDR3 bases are TGTGCCAGCAGCTTTACTGTTCAAGAGACC. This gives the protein CASSFTVQET. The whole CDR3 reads CASSFTVQETQYF.

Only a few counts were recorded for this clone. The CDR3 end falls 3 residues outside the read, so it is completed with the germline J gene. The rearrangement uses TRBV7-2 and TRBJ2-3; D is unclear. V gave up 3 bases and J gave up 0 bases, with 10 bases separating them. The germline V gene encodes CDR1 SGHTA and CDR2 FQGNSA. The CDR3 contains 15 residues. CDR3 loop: CASSLGAWSTDTQYF. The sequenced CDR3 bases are TGTGCCAGCAGCTTGGGCGCCTGGAGCACAGATACG.

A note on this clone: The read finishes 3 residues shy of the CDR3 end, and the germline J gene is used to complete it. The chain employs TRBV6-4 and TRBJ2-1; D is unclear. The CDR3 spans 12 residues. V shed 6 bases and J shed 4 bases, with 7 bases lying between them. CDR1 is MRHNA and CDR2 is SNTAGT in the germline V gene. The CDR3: CASRSSYNEQFF. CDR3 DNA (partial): TGTGCCAGCAGGAGCTCGTACAATGAG.

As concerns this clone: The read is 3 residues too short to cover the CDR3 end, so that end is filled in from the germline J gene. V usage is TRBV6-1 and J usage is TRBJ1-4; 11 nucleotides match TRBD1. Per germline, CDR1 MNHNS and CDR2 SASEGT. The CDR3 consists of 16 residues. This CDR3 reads CASSDIGTGGTGELFF. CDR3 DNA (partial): TGTGCCAGCAGTGATATAGGGACAGGGGGGACCGGGGAA.

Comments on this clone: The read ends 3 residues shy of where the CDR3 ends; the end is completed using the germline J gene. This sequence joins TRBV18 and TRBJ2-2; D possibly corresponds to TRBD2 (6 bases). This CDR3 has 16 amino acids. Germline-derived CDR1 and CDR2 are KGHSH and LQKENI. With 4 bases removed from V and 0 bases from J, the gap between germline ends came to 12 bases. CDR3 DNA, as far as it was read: TGTGCCAGCTCACTCACAGGAGGGGCGAACACCGGGGAG. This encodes CASSLTGGANTGE. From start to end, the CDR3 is CASSLTGGANTGELFF.

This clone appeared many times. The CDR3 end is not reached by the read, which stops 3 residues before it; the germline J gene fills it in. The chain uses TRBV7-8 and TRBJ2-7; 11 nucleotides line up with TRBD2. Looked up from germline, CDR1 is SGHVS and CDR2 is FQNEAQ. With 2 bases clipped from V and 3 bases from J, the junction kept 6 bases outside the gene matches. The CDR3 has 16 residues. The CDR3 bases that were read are TGTGCCAGCAGCTTACGGAGACTAGCGGGGTACTACGAG. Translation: CASSLRRLAGYYE. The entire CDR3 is CASSLRRLAGYYEQYF.

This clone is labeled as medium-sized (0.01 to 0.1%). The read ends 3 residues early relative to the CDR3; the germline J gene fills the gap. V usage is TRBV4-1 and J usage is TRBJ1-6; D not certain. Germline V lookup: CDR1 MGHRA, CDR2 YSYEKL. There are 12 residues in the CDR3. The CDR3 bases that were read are TGCGCCAGCAGCCAAGTTAGTAGTGCC. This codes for CASSQVSSA. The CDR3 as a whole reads CASSQVSSALHF.

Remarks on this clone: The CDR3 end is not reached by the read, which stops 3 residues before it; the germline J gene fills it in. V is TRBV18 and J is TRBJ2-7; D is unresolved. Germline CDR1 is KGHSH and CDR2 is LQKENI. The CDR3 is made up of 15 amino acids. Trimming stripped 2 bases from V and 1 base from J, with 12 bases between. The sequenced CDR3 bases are TGTGCCAGCTCACCAGTAACAGCAACGTCCTACGAG. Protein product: CASSPVTATSYE. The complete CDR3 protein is CASSPVTATSYEQYF.

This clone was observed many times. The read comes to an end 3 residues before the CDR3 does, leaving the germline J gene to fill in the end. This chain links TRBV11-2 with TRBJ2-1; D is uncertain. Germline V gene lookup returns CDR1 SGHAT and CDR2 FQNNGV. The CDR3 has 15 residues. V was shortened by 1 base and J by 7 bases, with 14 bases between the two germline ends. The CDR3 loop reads CASSLGAGPRNEQFF. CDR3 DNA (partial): TGTGCCAGCAGCTTAGGGGCAGGCCCCAGGAATGAG.

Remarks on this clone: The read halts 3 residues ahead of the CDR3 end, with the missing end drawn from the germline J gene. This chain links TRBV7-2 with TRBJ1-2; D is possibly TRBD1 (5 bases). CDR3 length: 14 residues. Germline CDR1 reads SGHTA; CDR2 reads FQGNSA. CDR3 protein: CASSNRTLGGGYTF. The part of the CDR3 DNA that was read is TGTGCCAGCAGTAATCGGACGCTTGGGGGGGGC.

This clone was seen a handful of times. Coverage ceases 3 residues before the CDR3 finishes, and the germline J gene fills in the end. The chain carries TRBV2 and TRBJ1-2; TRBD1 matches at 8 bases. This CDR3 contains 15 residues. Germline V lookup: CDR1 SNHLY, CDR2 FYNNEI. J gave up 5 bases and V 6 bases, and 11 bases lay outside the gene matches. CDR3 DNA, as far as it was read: TGTGCCAGCAGCGAACTCGGACAGGGTCTTTATGGC. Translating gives CASSELGQGLYG. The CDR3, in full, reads CASSELGQGLYGYTF.

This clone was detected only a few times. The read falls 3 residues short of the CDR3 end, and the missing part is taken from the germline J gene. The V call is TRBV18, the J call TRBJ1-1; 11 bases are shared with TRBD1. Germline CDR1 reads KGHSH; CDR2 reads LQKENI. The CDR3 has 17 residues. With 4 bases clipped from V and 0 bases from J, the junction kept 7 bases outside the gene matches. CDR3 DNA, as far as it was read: TGTGCCAGCTCACGAGTAGGGACAGGGGGTTTGAACACTGAA. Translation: CASSRVGTGGLNTE. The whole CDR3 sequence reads CASSRVGTGGLNTEAFF. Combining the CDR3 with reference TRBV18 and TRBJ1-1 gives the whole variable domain NAGVMQNPRHLVRRRGQEARLRCSPMKGHSHVYWYRQLPEEGLKFMVYLQKENIIDESGMPKERFSAEFPKEGPSILRIQQVVRGDSAAYFCASSRVGTGGLNTEAFFGQGTRLTVV.